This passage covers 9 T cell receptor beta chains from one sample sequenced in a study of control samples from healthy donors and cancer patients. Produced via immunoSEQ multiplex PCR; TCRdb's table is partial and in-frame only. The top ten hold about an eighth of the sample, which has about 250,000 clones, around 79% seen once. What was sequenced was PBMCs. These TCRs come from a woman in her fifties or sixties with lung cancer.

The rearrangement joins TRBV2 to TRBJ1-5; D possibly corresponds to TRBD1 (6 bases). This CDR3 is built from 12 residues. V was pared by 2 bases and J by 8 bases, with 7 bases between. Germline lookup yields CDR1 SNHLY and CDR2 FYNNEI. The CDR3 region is CASSEWDKPQHF. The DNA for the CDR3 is TGTGCCAGCAGTGAATGGGACAAGCCCCAGCATTTT.

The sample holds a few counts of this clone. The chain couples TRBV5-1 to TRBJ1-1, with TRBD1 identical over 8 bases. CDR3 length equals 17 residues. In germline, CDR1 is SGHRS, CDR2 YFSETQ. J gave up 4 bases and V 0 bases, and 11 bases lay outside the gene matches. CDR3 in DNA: TGCGCCAGCAGCTTGGTTACAGGGGGAAGTCTGGGCACTGAAGCTTTCTTT. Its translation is CASSLVTGGSLGTEAFF.

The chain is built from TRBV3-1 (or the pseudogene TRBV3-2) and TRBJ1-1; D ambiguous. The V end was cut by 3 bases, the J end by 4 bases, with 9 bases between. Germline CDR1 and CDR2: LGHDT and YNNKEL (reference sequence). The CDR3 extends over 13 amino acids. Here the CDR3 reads CASSHDRSTEAFF. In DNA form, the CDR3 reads TGTGCCAGCAGCCATGATAGGAGCACTGAAGCTTTCTTT.

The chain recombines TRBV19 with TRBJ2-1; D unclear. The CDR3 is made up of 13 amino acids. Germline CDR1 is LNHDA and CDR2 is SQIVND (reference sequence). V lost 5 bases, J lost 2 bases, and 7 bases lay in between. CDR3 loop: CASSPDAYNEQFF. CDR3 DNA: TGTGCCAGTAGTCCTGATGCCTACAATGAGCAGTTCTTC.

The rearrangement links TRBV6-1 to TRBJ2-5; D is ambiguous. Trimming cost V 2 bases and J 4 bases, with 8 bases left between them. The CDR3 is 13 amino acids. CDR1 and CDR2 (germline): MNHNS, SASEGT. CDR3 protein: CASSEQVVETQYF. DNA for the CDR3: TGTGCCAGCAGTGAACAAGTAGTAGAGACCCAGTACTTC.

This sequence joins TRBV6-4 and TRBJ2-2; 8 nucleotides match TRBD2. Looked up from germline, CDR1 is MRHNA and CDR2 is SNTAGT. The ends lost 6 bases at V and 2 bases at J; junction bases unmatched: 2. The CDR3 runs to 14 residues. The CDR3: CASRGLANTGELFF. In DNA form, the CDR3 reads TGTGCCAGCAGAGGACTAGCAAACACCGGGGAGCTGTTTTTT.

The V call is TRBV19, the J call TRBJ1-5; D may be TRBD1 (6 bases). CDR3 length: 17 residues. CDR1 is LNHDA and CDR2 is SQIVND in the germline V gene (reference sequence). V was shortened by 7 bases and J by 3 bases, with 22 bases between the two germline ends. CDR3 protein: CASNYSPGTRDNQPQHF. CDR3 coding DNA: TGTGCCAGTAACTATAGTCCCGGGACACGGGACAATCAGCCCCAGCATTTT.

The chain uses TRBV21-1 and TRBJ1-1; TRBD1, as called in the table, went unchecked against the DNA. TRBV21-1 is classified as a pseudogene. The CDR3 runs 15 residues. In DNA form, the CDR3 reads TGTGCCAGCATGAGCCAGGGCCCTCTGAACACTGAAGCTTTCTTT. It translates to CASMSQGPLNTEAFF.

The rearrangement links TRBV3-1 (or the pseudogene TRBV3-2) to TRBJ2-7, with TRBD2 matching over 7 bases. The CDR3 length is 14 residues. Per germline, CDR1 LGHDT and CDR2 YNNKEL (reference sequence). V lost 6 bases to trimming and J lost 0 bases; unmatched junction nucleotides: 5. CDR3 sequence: CASRRGLDSYEQYF. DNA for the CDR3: TGTGCCAGCAGAAGAGGACTAGACTCCTACGAGCAGTACTTC.